A selection of T cell receptor beta chains follows, all from one sample in a study of blood T cell repertoires in COVID-19. Here immunoSEQ multiplex PCR was the method, and the copy in TCRdb shows in-frame clones only, minus some. The table lists 390,000 or so clones, around 86% of them singletons. Sequenced sample: PBMCs or T cells enriched from blood (not recorded which). The receptors come from a woman in her fifties or sixties who had recovered from COVID-19. CDR3s include the opening cysteine and the closing phenylalanine or tryptophan. A D gene is named only where the DNA matches it firmly. Size tells how often a clone was seen (once, few, many) or the class of an expanded clone, and some rows leave it out.

>-|TRBV3-1/TRBV3-2|-|TRBJ2-7
CASRPTDGEQYF
TGTGCCAGCAGACCGACTGACGGCGAGCAGTACTTC
>once|TRBV7-7|TRBD1|TRBJ2-5
CASSKDRGGETQYF
TGTGCCAGCAGTAAAGACAGGGGTGGAGAGACCCAGTACTTC
>-|TRBV27|-|TRBJ1-1
CASSFVTAGEAFF
TGTGCCAGCAGTTTCGTCACCGCGGGTGAAGCTTTCTTT
>few|TRBV9|TRBD2|TRBJ2-1
CASSGPLTSGRLNEQFF
TGTGCCAGCAGCGGCCCCCTGACTAGCGGGAGGCTTAATGAGCAGTTCTTC
>few|TRBV5-1|TRBD2|TRBJ2-7
CASSALRGGDSYEQYF
TGCGCCAGCAGCGCCCTCCGGGGGGGGGACTCCTACGAGCAGTACTTC
>-|TRBV7-2|-|TRBJ1-2
CASSLRRELNYGYTF
TGTGCCAGCAGCTTAAGGAGAGAATTGAACTATGGCTACACCTTC
>-|TRBV4-1|TRBD1|TRBJ1-2
CASSQTGDRDYTF
TGCGCCAGCAGCCAAACCGGGGACAGAGACTACACCTTC
>-|TRBV6-5|-|TRBJ1-2
CASRTYRDGGYTF
TGTGCCAGCAGGACCTACAGGGATGGTGGCTACACCTTC
>-|TRBV10-1|TRBD1|TRBJ1-2
CASRGTAANYGYTF
TGCGCCAGCAGGGGGACAGCAGCTAACTATGGCTACACCTTC
>-|TRBV18|-|TRBJ2-7
CASSHQTLRRDEQYF
TGTGCCAGCTCACACCAGACATTACGGCGCGACGAGCAGTACTTC
>-|TRBV5-1|TRBD1|TRBJ2-7
CASSSGTGSHEQYF
TGCGCCAGCAGCTCCGGGACAGGCTCACACGAGCAGTACTTC
>-|TRBV18|TRBD1|TRBJ2-7
CASSPLPGQGYEQYF
TGTGCCAGCTCACCTCTGCCGGGACAGGGCTACGAGCAGTACTTC
>-|TRBV30|-|TRBJ1-2
CACKSGGFSGYTF
TGTGCCTGCAAAAGCGGAGGATTCAGTGGCTACACCTTC
>-|TRBV12-3/TRBV12-4|TRBD1|TRBJ1-2
CASIYQGQFGYTF
TGTGCCAGTATTTATCAGGGACAGTTTGGCTACACCTTC
>-|TRBV4-2|-|TRBJ2-5
CASSQRDWETQYF
TGTGCCAGCAGCCAAAGGGACTGGGAGACCCAGTACTTC
>-|TRBV7-2|TRBD1|TRBJ1-1
CASSSRQGWNTEAFF
TGTGCCAGCAGCTCCCGACAGGGGTGGAACACTGAAGCTTTCTTT
>-|TRBV9|-|TRBJ1-4
CASSVGQGIRWEKLFF
TGTGCCAGCAGCGTAGGTCAGGGGATCCGATGGGAAAAACTGTTTTTT
>once|TRBV7-2|-|TRBJ1-1
CASSFGRVNTEAFF
TGTGCCAGCAGCTTTGGCAGGGTGAACACTGAAGCTTTCTTT
>-|TRBV18|TRBD1|TRBJ1-6
CASSRTGLDSPLHF
TGTGCCAGCTCACGGACAGGGTTGGATTCACCCCTCCACTTT
>-|TRBV5-6|TRBD1|TRBJ1-1
CASRPWTGENTEAFF
TGTGCCAGCAGGCCTTGGACAGGGGAGAACACTGAAGCTTTCTTT
>-|TRBV29-1|TRBD2|TRBJ2-3
CNPKGAPTSGAAVTQYF
TGCAACCCCAAGGGGGCCCCGACTAGCGGGGCTGCGGTTACGCAGTATTTT
>-|TRBV30|-|TRBJ1-1
CAWSVHPGGGMNTEAFF
TGTGCCTGGAGTGTACATCCCGGGGGAGGGATGAACACTGAAGCTTTCTTT
>once|TRBV7-2|TRBD1|TRBJ1-1
CASSLEGGPNTEAFF
TGTGCCAGCAGCTTAGAAGGGGGCCCGAACACTGAAGCTTTCTTT
>-|TRBV19|-|TRBJ1-2
CASSAQGFDGYTF
TGTGCCAGTAGTGCTCAGGGGTTCGATGGCTACACCTTC
>-|TRBV10-3|-|TRBJ2-7
CAISPGPVGNEQYF
TGTGCCATCAGCCCAGGACCTGTCGGGAACGAGCAGTACTTC
>-|TRBV30|-|TRBJ2-7
CAWGTGSSYEQYF
TGTGCCTGGGGCACAGGTTCCTCCTACGAGCAGTACTTC
>-|TRBV5-1|-|TRBJ2-7
CASSLDRADEQYF
TGCGCCAGCAGCTTGGACAGGGCCGACGAGCAGTACTTC
>-|TRBV10-3|-|TRBJ1-3
CAISGSGNTIYF
TGTGCCATCAGCGGGTCGGGAAACACCATATATTTT
>-|TRBV29-1|-|TRBJ2-1
CSCPGVISYNEQFF
TGCAGCTGTCCAGGGGTTATTTCCTACAATGAGCAGTTCTTC
>-|TRBV5-4|-|TRBJ2-1
CASSGLLGETYNEQFF
TGTGCCAGCAGCGGTTTGTTAGGGGAAACCTACAATGAGCAGTTCTTC
>-|TRBV30|-|TRBJ2-1
CAYSSSYNEQFF
TGTGCCTACTCGAGCTCCTACAATGAGCAGTTCTTC
>-|TRBV7-2|-|TRBJ1-2
CASSSSFGAKGYGYTF
TGTGCCAGCAGCTCAAGTTTTGGGGCTAAAGGGTATGGCTACACCTTC
>-|TRBV7-2|TRBD1|TRBJ1-5
CASSLGGGTGGNQPQHF
TGTGCCAGCAGCTTAGGCGGGGGGACAGGGGGCAATCAGCCCCAGCATTTT
>-|TRBV11-3|TRBD2|TRBJ2-7
CASSLTSGALYEQYF
TGTGCCAGCAGCTTGACTAGCGGGGCCCTTTACGAGCAGTACTTC
>-|TRBV27|-|TRBJ2-7
CASRDFGYEQYF
TGTGCCAGCAGAGATTTCGGTTACGAGCAGTACTTC
>-|TRBV4-2|TRBD2|TRBJ2-7
CASSQDWEGRYEQYF
TGTGCCAGCAGCCAAGATTGGGAGGGTAGGTACGAGCAGTACTTC
>-|TRBV3-1/TRBV3-2|TRBD1|TRBJ2-1
CASSRQGSYNEQFF
TGTGCCAGCAGTCGACAGGGCTCCTACAATGAGCAGTTCTTC
>-|TRBV2|-|TRBJ1-1
CASSGFVALGDTEAFF
TGTGCCAGCAGTGGATTTGTAGCCCTCGGGGACACTGAAGCTTTCTTT
>-|TRBV3-1/TRBV3-2|TRBD1|TRBJ2-2
CASSLRTGGDTGELFF
TGTGCCAGCAGCCTTAGGACAGGGGGAGACACCGGGGAGCTGTTTTTT
>-|TRBV5-4|TRBD1|TRBJ2-7
CASSTADRASSEQYF
TGTGCCAGCAGCACAGCCGACAGGGCGTCGAGTGAGCAGTACTTC
>-|TRBV4-3|TRBD2|TRBJ2-3
CASSQVMAGGLGDTQYF
TGCGCCAGCAGCCAAGTAATGGCGGGAGGGCTTGGAGATACGCAGTATTTT
>-|TRBV2|-|TRBJ2-7
CASNGLKRNEQYF
TGTGCCAGCAACGGACTAAAGAGAAACGAGCAGTACTTC
>once|TRBV19|-|TRBJ1-1
CASSIGGEAFF
TGTGCCAGTAGTATCGGAGGTGAAGCTTTCTTT
>-|TRBV30|-|TRBJ1-1
CAWSVLKNTEAFF
TGTGCCTGGAGTGTATTAAAGAACACTGAAGCTTTCTTT
>-|TRBV7-9|TRBD1|TRBJ2-5
CASSPSGTGRETQYF
TGTGCCAGCAGCCCCTCCGGGACAGGGAGGGAGACCCAGTACTTC